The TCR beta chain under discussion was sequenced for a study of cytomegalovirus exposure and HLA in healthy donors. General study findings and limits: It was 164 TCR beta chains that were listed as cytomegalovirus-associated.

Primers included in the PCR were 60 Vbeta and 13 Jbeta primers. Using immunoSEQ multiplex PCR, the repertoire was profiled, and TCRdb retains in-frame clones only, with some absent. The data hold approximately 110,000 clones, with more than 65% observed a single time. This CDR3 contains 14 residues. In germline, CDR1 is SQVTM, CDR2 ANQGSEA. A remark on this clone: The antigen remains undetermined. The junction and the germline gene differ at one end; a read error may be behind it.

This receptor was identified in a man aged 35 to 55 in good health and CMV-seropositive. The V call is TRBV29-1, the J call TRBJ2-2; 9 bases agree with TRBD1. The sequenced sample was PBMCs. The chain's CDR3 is CSVAGTGNAGELFF. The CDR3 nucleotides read TGCAGCGTAGCCGGGACAGGGAACGCCGGGGAGCTGTTTTTT.